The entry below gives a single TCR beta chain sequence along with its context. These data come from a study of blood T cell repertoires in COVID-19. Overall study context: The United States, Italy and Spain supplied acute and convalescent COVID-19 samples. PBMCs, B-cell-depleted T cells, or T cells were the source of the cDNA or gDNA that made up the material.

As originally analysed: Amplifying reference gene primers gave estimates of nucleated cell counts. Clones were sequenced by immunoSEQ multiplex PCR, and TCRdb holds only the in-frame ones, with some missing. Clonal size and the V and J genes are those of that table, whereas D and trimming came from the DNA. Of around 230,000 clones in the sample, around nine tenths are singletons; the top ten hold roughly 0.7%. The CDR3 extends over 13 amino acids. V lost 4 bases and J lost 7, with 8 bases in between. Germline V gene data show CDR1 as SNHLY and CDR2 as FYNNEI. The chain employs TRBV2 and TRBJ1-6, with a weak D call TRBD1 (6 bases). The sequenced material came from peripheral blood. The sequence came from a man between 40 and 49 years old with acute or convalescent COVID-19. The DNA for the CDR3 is TGTGCCAGCAGTGGGACAGCCAATTCACCCCTCCACTTT. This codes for CASSGTANSPLHF.